This section outlines one TCR beta chain sequence together with its context. What it recognizes is unknown. This sample was included in a study of cytomegalovirus exposure and HLA in healthy donors. At the level of the study: In a previous analysis, around 110 million unique TCR beta sequences were found from roughly 200 million T cells.

Study results and caveats: Researchers reported in a later analysis that a missense DCLRE1C variant was tied to TCR beta V- and J-gene trimming. Segments of the TCR beta V type were, in most cases, productive about 90% or about 30% of the time in an earlier analysis. TCR beta chains numbering roughly 150 were designated cytomegalovirus-associated.

This CDR3 is built from 18 residues. The trim removed 2 bases at V and 4 bases at J, leaving 10 bases unmatched. Per germline, CDR1 MNHEY and CDR2 SMNVEV (reference sequence). 13 Jbeta primers and 60 Vbeta primers were used for the PCR. Here immunoSEQ multiplex PCR was the method, and the copy in TCRdb shows in-frame clones only, minus some. Counted here are some 93,000 clones, approximately 80% occurring once; the ten biggest clones make up 3% to 3.5%. The V call is TRBV27, the J call TRBJ2-2; TRBD1 matches at 10 bases. Specimen: PBMCs. The TCR sequence derives from a woman aged 40 to 50 in good health and CMV-seronegative. CDR3 in DNA: TGTGCCAGCAGTTTAATTTCCTGGGACAGGGGAGCCACCGGGGAGCTGTTTTTT. Amino acids: CASSLISWDRGATGELFF.